Presented here are 3 T cell receptor beta chains from one specimen sequenced in a study of blood T cell repertoires in COVID-19. Produced via immunoSEQ multiplex PCR; TCRdb's table is partial and in-frame only. This table holds fewer than 200,000 clones, about 80% found once. The source material was peripheral blood. These receptors came from a woman older than 75 with acute or convalescent COVID-19.

The genes are TRBV6-8 and TRBJ2-2, with TRBD2 matching 10 bases. The trim removed 2 bases at V and 8 bases at J, leaving 8 bases unmatched. CDR1 and CDR2 from the germline V gene are MNHGY and SAAAGT. The CDR3 extends over 16 amino acids. CDR3 in amino acids: CASSYGRSSGSGELFF. The CDR3 DNA follows: TGTGCCAGCAGTTACGGACGGTCTAGCGGGAGTGGGGAGCTGTTTTTT.

The chain uses TRBV2 and TRBJ2-1, with 7 bases fitting TRBD2. This CDR3 is built from 14 residues. CDR1 and CDR2 from the germline V gene are SNHLY and FYNNEI. After removal of 6 bases from V and 2 bases from J, the junction contained 4 bases not matched to a gene. The CDR3 region has the DNA TGTGCCAGCAGAAAGACTAGCACCTACAATGAGCAGTTCTTC. It is translated as CASRKTSTYNEQFF.

The chain employs TRBV5-1 and TRBJ1-4, with 9 bases matching TRBD1. Germline V gene data show CDR1 as SGHRS and CDR2 as YFSETQ. J was trimmed by 5 bases and V by 2 bases; bases with no gene match: 4. This CDR3 contains 15 residues. The CDR3 reads CASSFQGQGNEKLFF. The CDR3 nucleotides read TGCGCCAGCAGCTTTCAAGGACAGGGGAATGAAAAACTGTTTTTT.